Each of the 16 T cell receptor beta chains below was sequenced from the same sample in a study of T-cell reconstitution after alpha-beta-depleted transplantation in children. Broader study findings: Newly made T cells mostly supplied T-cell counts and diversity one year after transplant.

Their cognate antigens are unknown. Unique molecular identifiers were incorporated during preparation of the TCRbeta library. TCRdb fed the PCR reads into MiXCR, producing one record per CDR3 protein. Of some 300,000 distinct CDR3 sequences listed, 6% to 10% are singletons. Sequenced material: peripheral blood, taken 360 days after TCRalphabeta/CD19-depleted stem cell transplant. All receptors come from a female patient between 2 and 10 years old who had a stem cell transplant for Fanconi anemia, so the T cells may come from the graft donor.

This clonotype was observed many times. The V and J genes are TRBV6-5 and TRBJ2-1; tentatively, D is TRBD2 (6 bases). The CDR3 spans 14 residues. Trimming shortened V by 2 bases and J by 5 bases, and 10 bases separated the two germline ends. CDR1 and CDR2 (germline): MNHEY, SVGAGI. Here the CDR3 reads CASSYVGGNNEQFF. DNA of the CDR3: TGTGCCAGCAGTTACGTTGGGGGGAACAATGAGCAGTTCTTC.

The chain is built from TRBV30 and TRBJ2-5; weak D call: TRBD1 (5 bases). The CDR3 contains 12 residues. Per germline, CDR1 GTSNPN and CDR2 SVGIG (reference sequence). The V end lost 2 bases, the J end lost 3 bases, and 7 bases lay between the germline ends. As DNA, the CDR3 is TGTGCCTGGAGTCAGACAGAAGAGACCCAGTACTTC. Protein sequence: CAWSQTEETQYF.

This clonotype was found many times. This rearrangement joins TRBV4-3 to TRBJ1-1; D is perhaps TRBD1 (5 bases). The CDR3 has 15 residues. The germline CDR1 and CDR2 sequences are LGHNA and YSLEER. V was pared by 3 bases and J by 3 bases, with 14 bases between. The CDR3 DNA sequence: TGCGCCAGCAGCCAGCAGACAGCCCCCGACACTGAAGCTTTCTTT. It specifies CASSQQTAPDTEAFF.

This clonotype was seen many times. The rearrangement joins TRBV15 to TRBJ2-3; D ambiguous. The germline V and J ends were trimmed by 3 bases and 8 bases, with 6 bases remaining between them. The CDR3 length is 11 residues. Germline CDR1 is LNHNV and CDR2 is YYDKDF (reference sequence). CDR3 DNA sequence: TGTGCCACCAGCAGCGCTAGTACGCAGTATTTT. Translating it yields CATSSASTQYF. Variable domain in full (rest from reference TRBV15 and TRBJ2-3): DAMVIQNPRYQVTQFGKPVTLSCSQTLNHNVMYWYQQKSSQAPKLLFHYYDKDFNNEADTPDNFQSRRPNTSFCFLDIRSPGLGDTAMYLCATSSASTQYFGPGTRLTVL.

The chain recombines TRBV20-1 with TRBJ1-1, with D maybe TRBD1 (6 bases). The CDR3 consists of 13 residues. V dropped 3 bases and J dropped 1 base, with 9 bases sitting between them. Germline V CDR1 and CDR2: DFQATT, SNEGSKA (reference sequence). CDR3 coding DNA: TGCAGTGCTAGGAAACAGGGGAACACTGAAGCTTTCTTT. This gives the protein CSARKQGNTEAFF.

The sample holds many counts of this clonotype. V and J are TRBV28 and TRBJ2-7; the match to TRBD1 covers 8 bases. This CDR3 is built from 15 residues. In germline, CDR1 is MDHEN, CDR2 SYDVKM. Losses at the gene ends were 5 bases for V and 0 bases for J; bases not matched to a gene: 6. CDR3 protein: CASSLPGQDSYEQYF. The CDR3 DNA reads TGTGCCAGCAGTCTACCGGGACAGGACTCCTACGAGCAGTACTTC.

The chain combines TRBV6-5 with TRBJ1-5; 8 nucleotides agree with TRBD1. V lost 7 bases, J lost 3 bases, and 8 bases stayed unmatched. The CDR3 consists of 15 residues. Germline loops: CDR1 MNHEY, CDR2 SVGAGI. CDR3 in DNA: TGTGCCAGCACCCACCTGACAGGGGTCAATCAGCCCCAGCATTTT. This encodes CASTHLTGVNQPQHF.

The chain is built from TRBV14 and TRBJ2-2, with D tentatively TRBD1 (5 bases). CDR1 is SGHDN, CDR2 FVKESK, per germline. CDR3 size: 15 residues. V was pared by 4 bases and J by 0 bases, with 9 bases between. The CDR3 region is CASSRRTTNTGELFF. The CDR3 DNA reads TGTGCCAGCAGCCGCAGGACAACGAACACCGGGGAGCTGTTTTTT.

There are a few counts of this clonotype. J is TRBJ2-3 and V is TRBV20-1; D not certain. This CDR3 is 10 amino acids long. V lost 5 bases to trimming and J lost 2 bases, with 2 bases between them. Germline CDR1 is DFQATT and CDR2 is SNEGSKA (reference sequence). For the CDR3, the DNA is TGCAGTGCTTACACAGATACGCAGTATTTT. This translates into CSAYTDTQYF.

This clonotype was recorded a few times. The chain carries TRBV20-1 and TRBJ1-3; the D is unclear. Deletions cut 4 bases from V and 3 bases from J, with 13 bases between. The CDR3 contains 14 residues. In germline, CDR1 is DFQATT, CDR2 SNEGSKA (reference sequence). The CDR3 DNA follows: TGCAGTGCTACCTTGAGGGTCGGTGGAAACACCATATATTTT. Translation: CSATLRVGGNTIYF.

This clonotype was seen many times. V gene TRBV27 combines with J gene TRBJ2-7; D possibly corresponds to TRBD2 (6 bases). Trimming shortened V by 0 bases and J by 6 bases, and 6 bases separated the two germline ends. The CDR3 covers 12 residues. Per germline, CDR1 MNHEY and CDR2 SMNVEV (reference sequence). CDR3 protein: CASSLSGGEQYF. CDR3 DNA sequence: TGTGCCAGCAGTTTATCCGGGGGCGAGCAGTACTTC.

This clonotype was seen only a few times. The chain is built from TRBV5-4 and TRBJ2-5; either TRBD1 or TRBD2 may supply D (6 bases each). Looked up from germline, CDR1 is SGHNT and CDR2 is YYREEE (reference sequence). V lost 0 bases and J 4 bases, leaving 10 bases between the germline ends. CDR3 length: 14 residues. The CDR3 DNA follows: TGTGCCAGCAGCTTGGTTGGGGGGCCAGAGACCCAGTACTTC. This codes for CASSLVGGPETQYF.

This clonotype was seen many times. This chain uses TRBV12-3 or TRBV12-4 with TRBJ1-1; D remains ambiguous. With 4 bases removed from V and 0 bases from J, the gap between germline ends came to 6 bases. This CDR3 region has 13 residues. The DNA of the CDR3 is TGTGCCAGCAGTTCCCTCTTGAACACTGAAGCTTTCTTT. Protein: CASSSLLNTEAFF.

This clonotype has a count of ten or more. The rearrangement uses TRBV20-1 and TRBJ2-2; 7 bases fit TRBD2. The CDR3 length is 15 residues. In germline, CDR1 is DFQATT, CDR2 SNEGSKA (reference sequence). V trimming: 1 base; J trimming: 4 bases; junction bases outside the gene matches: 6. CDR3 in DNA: TGCAGTGCTAGAGTTCGAGCGGGGAGCACCGGGGAGCTGTTTTTT. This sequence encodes CSARVRAGSTGELFF.

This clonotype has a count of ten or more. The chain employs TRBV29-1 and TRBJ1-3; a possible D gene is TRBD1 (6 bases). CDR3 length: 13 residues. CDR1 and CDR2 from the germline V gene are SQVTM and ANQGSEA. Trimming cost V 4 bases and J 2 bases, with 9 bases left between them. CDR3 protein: CSVGRGAGNTIYF. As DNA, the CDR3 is TGCAGCGTTGGCAGGGGAGCTGGAAACACCATATATTTT.

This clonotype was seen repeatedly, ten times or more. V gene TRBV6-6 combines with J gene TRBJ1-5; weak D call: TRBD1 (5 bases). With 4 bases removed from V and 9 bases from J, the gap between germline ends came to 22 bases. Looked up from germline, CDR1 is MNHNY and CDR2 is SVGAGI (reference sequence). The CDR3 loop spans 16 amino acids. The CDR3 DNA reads TGTGCCAGCAGTTTCCGGACACCCTCCTGGCAATGGCCCCAGCATTTT. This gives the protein CASSFRTPSWQWPQHF.